This T cell receptor (beta chain) is drawn from a study of post-analysis software for immune sequencing data (dated by TCRdb to 2013 to 2016). About the study as a whole: Relapsing-remitting, secondary progressive and progressive-relapsing multiple sclerosis were recorded as disease courses, and subtype annotation was lacking for some patients. The patient repertoires were set against ten to eleven previously published healthy control repertoires from donors whose ages ranged from 6 to 25 years. A subset of samples was prepared in parallel using single-end sample barcoding, then pooled and co-amplified after Illumina adapter ligation. The paper's findings and limits, for the study overall: Direct clustering with F measure showed strong co-clustering of samples prepared in the same batch, prompting a batch-effect correction. The control group was slightly older than the multiple sclerosis patient group. Roughly 5 TRBV segments, including TRBV5-6, TRBV5-1 and TRBV20-1, were significantly more frequent in patients than controls. Significantly lower normalized Chao1 diversity was found in multiple sclerosis patients than in controls, suggesting substantial peripheral T-cell clonal expansion.

The sample holds a few counts of this clonotype. Its antigen has not been determined. One base away there is no much larger clone; base qualities are not given. To demonstrate the VDJtools post-analysis software, TCR beta repertoires were profiled from the peripheral blood of roughly 12 young patients with multiple sclerosis. The patients with multiple sclerosis were children and adolescents between roughly 6 and 17 years of age. The library was built by means of PCR. Sequencing relied on an Illumina HiSeq 2500. To reduce PCR and sequencing biases, unique molecular identifiers were built into the TCR beta cDNA libraries. Roughly 0.5 million cDNA molecules were obtained per 1 to 10 million input T cells, so each molecule approximated one T cell. The same protocol used for the earlier healthy control dataset was applied to prepare and sequence the patient libraries. Within a given batch, samples were prepared together, multiplexed and sequenced on the same HiSeq lane. In the paper's pipeline: MIGEC handled the raw barcoded reads, throwing out single-read molecular identifier groups before consensus assembly and CDR3 extraction. VDJtools was used for post-analysis of the clonotype tables, with diversity normalized by down-sampling every dataset to the smallest sample size. In repertoire overlap clustering, CDR3 amino acid sequences, but not nucleotide sequences, were matched to correct batch-related cross-sample contamination. TCRdb reran the public reads through fastp at Q25 and MiXCR, keeping productive beta chains. Rows are combined by CDR3 protein, so each entry shows the most common genes and DNA. For this entry, the V and J calls and clone size follow TCRdb and not the study's own pipeline. This sample lists hundreds of thousands of distinct CDR3 sequences; 25% to 30% were detected once. The ten largest make up more than 0.45% of the sample.

From cysteine to phenylalanine, the CDR3 is 14 amino acids long. The entry retains the CDR3 DNA only, 42 bases that are in frame from base 1. V and J lose 0 bases and 7 bases, and a span of 13 bases separates them. The germline V gene specifies SGDLS as CDR1 and YYNGEE as CDR2. This receptor was identified in a girl aged 5-17 years with multiple sclerosis. The chain joins TRBV9 to TRBJ1-2, with the D gene call left open. The material sequenced was blood. The CDR3 here reads CASSVGSGRGGYTF. The DNA sequence reads TGTGCCAGCAGCGTAGGATCTGGGAGAGGTGGCTACACCTTC.